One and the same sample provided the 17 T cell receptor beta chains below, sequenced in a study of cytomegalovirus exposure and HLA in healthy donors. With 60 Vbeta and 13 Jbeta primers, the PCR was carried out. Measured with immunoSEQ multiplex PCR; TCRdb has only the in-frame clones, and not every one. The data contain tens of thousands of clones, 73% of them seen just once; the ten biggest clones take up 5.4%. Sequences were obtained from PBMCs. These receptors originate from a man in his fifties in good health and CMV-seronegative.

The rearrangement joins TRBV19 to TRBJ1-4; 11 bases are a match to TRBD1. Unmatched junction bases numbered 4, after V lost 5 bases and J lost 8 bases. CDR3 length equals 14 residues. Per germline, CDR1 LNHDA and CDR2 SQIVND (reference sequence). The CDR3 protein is CASSSGQGGEKLFF. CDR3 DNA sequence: TGTGCCAGTAGTTCGGGACAGGGGGGCGAAAAACTGTTTTTT. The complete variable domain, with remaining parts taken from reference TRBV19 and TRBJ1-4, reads DGGITQSPKYLFRKEGQNVTLSCEQNLNHDAMYWYRQDPGQGLRLIYYSQIVNDFQKGDIAEGYSVSREKKESFPLTVTSAQKNPTAFYLCASSSGQGGEKLFFGSGTQLSVL.

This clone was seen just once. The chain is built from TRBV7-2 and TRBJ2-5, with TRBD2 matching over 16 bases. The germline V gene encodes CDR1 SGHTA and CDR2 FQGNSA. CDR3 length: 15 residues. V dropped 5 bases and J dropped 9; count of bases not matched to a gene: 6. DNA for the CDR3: TGTGCCAGCAGCAAGGGACTAGCGGGGGGGCGGGCCCAGTACTTC. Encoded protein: CASSKGLAGGRAQYF.

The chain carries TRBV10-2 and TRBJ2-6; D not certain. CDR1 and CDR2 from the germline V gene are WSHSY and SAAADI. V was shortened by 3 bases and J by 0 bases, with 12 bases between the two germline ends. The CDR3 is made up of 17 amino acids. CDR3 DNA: TGCGCCAGCAGTGACTATGCCCAGCGCTCTGGGGCCAACGTCCTGACTTTC. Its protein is CASSDYAQRSGANVLTF.

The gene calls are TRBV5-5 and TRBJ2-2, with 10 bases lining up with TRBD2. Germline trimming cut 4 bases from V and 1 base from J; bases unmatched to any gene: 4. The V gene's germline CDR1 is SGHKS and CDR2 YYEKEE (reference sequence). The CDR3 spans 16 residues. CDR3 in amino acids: CASSTVAGGNTGELFF. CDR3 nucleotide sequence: TGTGCCAGCAGCACTGTAGCGGGGGGGAACACCGGGGAGCTGTTTTTT.

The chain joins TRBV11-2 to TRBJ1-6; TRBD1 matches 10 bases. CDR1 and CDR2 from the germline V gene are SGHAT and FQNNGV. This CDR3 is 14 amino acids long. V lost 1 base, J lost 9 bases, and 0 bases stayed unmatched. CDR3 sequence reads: CASSLGQGASPLHF. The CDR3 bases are TGTGCCAGCAGCTTAGGACAGGGGGCTTCACCCCTCCACTTT.

CDR3 amino acids: CASSLVTQGPDTQYF. Here the CDR3 DNA reads TGTGCCAGCAGCTTGGTGACCCAGGGTCCAGATACGCAGTATTTT. The chain recombines TRBV5-6 with TRBJ2-3, with D possibly being TRBD1 (5 bases). Germline assignment: CDR1 SGHDT and CDR2 YYEEEE. There are 15 residues in the CDR3. With 0 bases removed from V and 4 bases from J, the gap between germline ends came to 12 bases.

For the CDR3, the DNA is TGTGCCAGCGCAATCGACTGGGGGCAGGGTGAAAAACTGTTTTTT. Encoded protein: CASAIDWGQGEKLFF. The V gene is TRBV11-2, the J gene TRBJ1-4; a possible D gene is TRBD1 (6 bases). Germline values: CDR1 SGHAT, CDR2 FQNNGV. This CDR3 region has 15 residues. Trimming left V 8 bases short and J 7 bases short, with 20 bases between.

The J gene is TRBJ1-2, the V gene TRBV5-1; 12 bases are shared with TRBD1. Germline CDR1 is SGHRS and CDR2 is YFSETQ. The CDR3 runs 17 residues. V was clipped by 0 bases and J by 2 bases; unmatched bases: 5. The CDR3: CASSLARGQGANYGYTF. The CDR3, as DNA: TGCGCCAGCAGCTTGGCGCGGGGACAGGGGGCGAACTATGGCTACACCTTC.

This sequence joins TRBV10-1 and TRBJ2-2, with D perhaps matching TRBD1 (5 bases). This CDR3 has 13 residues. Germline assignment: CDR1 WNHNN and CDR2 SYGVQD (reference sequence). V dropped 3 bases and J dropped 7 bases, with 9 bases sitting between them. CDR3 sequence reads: CASSERGNGELFF. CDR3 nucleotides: TGCGCCAGCAGTGAAAGGGGTAACGGGGAGCTGTTTTTT.

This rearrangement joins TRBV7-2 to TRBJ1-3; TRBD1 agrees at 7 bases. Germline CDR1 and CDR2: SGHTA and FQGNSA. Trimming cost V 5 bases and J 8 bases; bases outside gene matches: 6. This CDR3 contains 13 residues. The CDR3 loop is CASSKDRADTIYF. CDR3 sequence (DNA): TGTGCCAGCAGCAAAGACAGGGCGGACACCATATATTTT.

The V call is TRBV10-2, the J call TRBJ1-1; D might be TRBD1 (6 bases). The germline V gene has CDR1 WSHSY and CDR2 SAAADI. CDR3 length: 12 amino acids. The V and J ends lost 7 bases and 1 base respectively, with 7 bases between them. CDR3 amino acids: CASKGQNTEAFF. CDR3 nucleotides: TGCGCCAGCAAGGGACAGAACACTGAAGCTTTCTTT.

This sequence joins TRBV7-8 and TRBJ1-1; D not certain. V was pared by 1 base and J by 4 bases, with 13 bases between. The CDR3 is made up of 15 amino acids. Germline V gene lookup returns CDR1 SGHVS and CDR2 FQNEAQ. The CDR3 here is CASSLGVIRGTEAFF. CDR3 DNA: TGTGCCAGCAGCTTAGGGGTCATTCGGGGCACTGAAGCTTTCTTT.

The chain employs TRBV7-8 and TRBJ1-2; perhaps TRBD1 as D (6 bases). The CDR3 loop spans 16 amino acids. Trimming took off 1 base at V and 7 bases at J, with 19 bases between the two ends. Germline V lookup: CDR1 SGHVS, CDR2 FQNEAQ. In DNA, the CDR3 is TGTGCCAGCAGCTTAGTCTTGTGGGACACCGGTCCTGGCTACACCTTC. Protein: CASSLVLWDTGPGYTF. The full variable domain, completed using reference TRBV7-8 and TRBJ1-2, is GAGVSQSPRYKVAKRGQDVALRCDPISGHVSLFWYQQALGQGPEFLTYFQNEAQLDKSGLPSDRFFAERPEGSVSTLKIQRTQQEDSAVYLCASSLVLWDTGPGYTFGSGTRLTVV.

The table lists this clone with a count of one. The CDR3 protein is CASGPPQGAVSPLHF. In nucleotides, the CDR3 is TGTGCTAGTGGTCCGCCACAGGGGGCGGTTTCACCCCTCCACTTT. This chain uses TRBV12-5 with TRBJ1-6, with 9 bases that match TRBD1. Germline CDR1 is LGHNT and CDR2 is FRNRAP. CDR3 length equals 15 residues. V dropped 5 bases and J dropped 9; count of bases not matched to a gene: 8.

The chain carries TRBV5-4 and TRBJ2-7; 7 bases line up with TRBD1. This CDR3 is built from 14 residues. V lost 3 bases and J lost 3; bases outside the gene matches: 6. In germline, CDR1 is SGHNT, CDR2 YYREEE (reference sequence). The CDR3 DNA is TGTGCCAGCAGCTACCGGACAGGAGTCTACGAGCAGTACTTC. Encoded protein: CASSYRTGVYEQYF.

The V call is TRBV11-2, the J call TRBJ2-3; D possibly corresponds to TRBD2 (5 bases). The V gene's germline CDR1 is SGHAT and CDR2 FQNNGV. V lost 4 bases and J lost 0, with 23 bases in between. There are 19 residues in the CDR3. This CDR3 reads CASSWTLTRSTSSTDTQYF. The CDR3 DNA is TGTGCCAGCAGCTGGACCCTTACTAGGTCCACCTCTAGCACAGATACGCAGTATTTT.

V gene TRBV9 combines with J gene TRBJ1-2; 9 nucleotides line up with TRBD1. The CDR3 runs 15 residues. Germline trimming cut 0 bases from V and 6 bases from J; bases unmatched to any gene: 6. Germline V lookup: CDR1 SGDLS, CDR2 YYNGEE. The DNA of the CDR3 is TGTGCCAGCAGCGTAGCGCGGGGACAGGGCCATGGCTACACCTTC. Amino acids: CASSVARGQGHGYTF.